What follows is one T cell receptor beta chain and its context. The data originate from a study of shared clonotypes between healthy human individuals. Sequencing used immunoSEQ multiplex PCR; TCRdb keeps in-frame clones, though not all of them. The profile shows 700,000 or so clones, approximately 79% of them singletons. Between the trimmed V and J ends, which lost 10 bases and 4 bases, there was a span of 11 bases. This CDR3 spans 13 amino acids. Germline assignment: CDR1 ENHRY and CDR2 SYGVKD. The sequencing input was memory CD4+ T cells sorted from blood. This sample's subset: CD45RA-negative fraction. The chain uses TRBV10-3 and TRBJ2-6; TRBD2 might be the D (6 bases). The sequence came from a young woman in good health. The CDR3 DNA reads as TGTGCCAACGCGGCGGGAGGGGCCAACGTCCTGACTTTC. This translates into CANAAGGANVLTF.